Listed below are T cell receptor beta chains from one sample, sequenced in a study of T cell repertoires and Cas9 in healthy adults. Clones were read by immunoSEQ multiplex PCR, and TCRdb kept only the in-frame ones, dropping some. The table lists tens of thousands of clones, 90% of them singletons. Sample: CD4+ effector T cells (CD127+, CD25-, CD137-, CD154-) from PBMCs; culture status not recorded. Receptors originate from a human donor in good health. Both conserved end residues are part of each CDR3. The order of the fields is D gene, J gene, clone size, V gene, CDR3 DNA, CDR3 protein. D genes are given only for firm matches. Clone size, where shown, is once, few, many, or a class for clones that have expanded.

.,TRBJ2-1,once,TRBV5-1,TGCGCCAGCAGCTACCTCCCGGCCCCGAGCTCCTACAATGAGCAGTTCTTC,CASSYLPAPSSYNEQFF
.,TRBJ1-2,.,TRBV6-1,TGTGCCAGCACGGTTATCAGCTATGGCTACACCTTC,CASTVISYGYTF
.,TRBJ2-2,.,TRBV5-5,TGTGCCAGCAGCTTATGGCATGCGAACACCGGGGAGCTGTTTTTT,CASSLWHANTGELFF
TRBD1,TRBJ2-7,.,TRBV7-9,TGTGCCAGCAGCGCAGGGGGCGGAGGGTCCTACGAGCAGTACTTC,CASSAGGGGSYEQYF
.,TRBJ2-5,once,TRBV14,TGTGCCAGCAGCCAGATCCTATTGCCGGACAGAAAAGAGACCCAGTACTTC,CASSQILLPDRKETQYF
TRBD1,TRBJ1-2,.,TRBV5-4,TGTGCCAGCAGCTGGGGGGACAGCCGCTATGGCTACACCTTC,CASSWGDSRYGYTF
.,TRBJ1-4,.,TRBV15,TGTGCCACCAGCTCGGGGTTTAATGAAAAACTGTTTTTT,CATSSGFNEKLFF
.,TRBJ1-2,.,TRBV29-1,TGCAGCGTTGAAGAGGGGGAGGGCTTTGGTTATGGCTACACCTTC,CSVEEGEGFGYGYTF
TRBD1,TRBJ2-2,once,TRBV6-1,TGTGCCAGCAGTTCAAGGACAGGGAACACCGGGGAGCTGTTTTTT,CASSSRTGNTGELFF
.,TRBJ1-6,.,TRBV5-6,TGTGCCAGCAGCTTGATGGGGGCTTCCTATAATTCACCCCTCCACTTT,CASSLMGASYNSPLHF
.,TRBJ2-7,.,TRBV6-1,TGTGCCAGCAGTCAGGGGAGCGTGGGCGAGCAGTACTTC,CASSQGSVGEQYF
.,TRBJ1-1,.,TRBV18,TGTGCCAGCTCACCACCGTGGTCCGACACTGAAGCTTTCTTT,CASSPPWSDTEAFF
.,TRBJ1-1,.,TRBV15,TGTGCCACTAAAGCGGGCCCGAACACTGAAGCTTTCTTT,CATKAGPNTEAFF
TRBD1,TRBJ1-6,few,TRBV5-8,TGTGCCAGCTGGAAAGGTCAGGGGGATAATTCACCCCTCCACTTT,CASWKGQGDNSPLHF
.,TRBJ1-4,.,TRBV30,TGTGCCTGGAGTGTATGGGGTCGTGAAAAACTGTTTTTT,CAWSVWGREKLFF
TRBD2,TRBJ2-3,.,TRBV5-4,TGTGCCAGCAGCTTGCAGCGGGGGGCCTCTCCGGATACGCAGTATTTT,CASSLQRGASPDTQYF
TRBD1,TRBJ2-7,.,TRBV13,TGTGCCAGCAGCCCGTCACAGGGGCGCGAGCAGTACTTC,CASSPSQGREQYF
.,TRBJ1-6,.,TRBV4-1,TGCGCCAGCAGCCAAGTTGGGCTAATTCAGGCCTTCAATTCACCCCTCCACTTT,CASSQVGLIQAFNSPLHF
.,TRBJ1-5,.,TRBV6-6,TGTGCCAGCAGTAATCGGAAGGAAAGCAATCAGCCCCAGCATTTT,CASSNRKESNQPQHF
.,TRBJ2-7,.,TRBV7-6,TGTGCCAGCAGCTTAGCGGGAAGCTGGCCTAATCCCTCCTACGAGCAGTACTTC,CASSLAGSWPNPSYEQYF
.,TRBJ2-1,.,TRBV5-4,TGTGCCAGCAGTCTGAGTGGGGCGAATGAGCAGTTCTTC,CASSLSGANEQFF
.,TRBJ1-4,.,TRBV28,TGTGCCAGCAGCCTCAACACGGGGGTTAATGAAAAACTGTTTTTT,CASSLNTGVNEKLFF
.,TRBJ2-3,.,TRBV7-9,TGTGCCAGCAGCTTAGCTCTAGCCACAGATACGCAGTATTTT,CASSLALATDTQYF
.,TRBJ1-4,.,TRBV5-1,TGCGCCAGCAGCCCGCGGGGGGAGAGTGAAAAACTGTTTTTT,CASSPRGESEKLFF
.,TRBJ1-2,.,TRBV28,TGTGCCAGCAGTTTCCGGGGGGCGCGCGGCTACACCTTC,CASSFRGARGYTF
.,TRBJ2-5,.,TRBV7-9,TGTGCCAGCAGCTTAGAGGGGATGGAGACCCAGTACTTC,CASSLEGMETQYF
.,TRBJ2-3,.,TRBV5-1,TGCGCCAGCAGCTTGGAAGGGAGCACAGATACGCAGTATTTT,CASSLEGSTDTQYF
.,TRBJ1-4,.,TRBV5-1,TGCGCCAGCAGCTTGGTCGGTAATGAAAAACTGTTTTTT,CASSLVGNEKLFF
.,TRBJ1-1,.,TRBV4-2,TGTGCCAGCAGCCAAGGGGCGCGGAACACTGAAGCTTTCTTT,CASSQGARNTEAFF
.,TRBJ2-1,.,TRBV11-3,TGTGCCAGCAGCTTCTCCGGGACCCAGCAGTTCTTC,CASSFSGTQQFF
.,TRBJ1-2,.,TRBV30,TGTGCCTGGAGTCCCGGGGCTTTCACCTATGGCTACACCTTC,CAWSPGAFTYGYTF
.,TRBJ2-5,few,TRBV7-9,TGTGCCAGCAGCTTAGCTCGGGACAAGGAGACCCAGTACTTC,CASSLARDKETQYF
TRBD1,TRBJ1-5,.,TRBV6-1,TGTGCCAGCAGATCTAGGGGGCAGCACAATCAGCCCCAGCATTTT,CASRSRGQHNQPQHF
.,TRBJ1-5,.,TRBV6-1,TGTGCCAGCAGTGCCGGGGGGCATAGCAATCAGCCCCAGCATTTT,CASSAGGHSNQPQHF
TRBD2,TRBJ2-3,.,TRBV6-6,TGTGCCAGCAGTTATAGCGGGGAGAACACAGATACGCAGTATTTT,CASSYSGENTDTQYF
TRBD1,TRBJ2-7,.,TRBV6-6,TGTGCCAGCAGTCAGGACCCGGACAGGGAGCAGTACTTC,CASSQDPDREQYF
TRBD1,TRBJ1-1,.,TRBV5-6,TGTGCCAGCAGCTTTACAGGGGCTGGAACTGAAGCTTTCTTT,CASSFTGAGTEAFF
.,TRBJ2-7,.,TRBV7-9,TGTGCCAGCAGCCCCAAGGATTCCTACGAGCAGTACTTC,CASSPKDSYEQYF
.,TRBJ1-3,.,TRBV4-2,TGTGCCAGCAGCCAAGACTCTGGAAACACCATATATTTT,CASSQDSGNTIYF
TRBD1,TRBJ2-1,.,TRBV7-9,TGTGCCAGCAGTTTCCCCAGGGACAGGGGGTATGGCAATGAGCAGTTCTTC,CASSFPRDRGYGNEQFF
.,TRBJ1-2,.,TRBV5-1,TGCGCCAGCACGGACAGCCGATATGGCTACACCTTC,CASTDSRYGYTF
.,TRBJ1-4,.,TRBV6-6,TGTGCCAGCAGTTACGAGGGGGTGCGGGAAAAACTGTTTTTT,CASSYEGVREKLFF
TRBD1,TRBJ1-1,.,TRBV5-1,TGCGCCAGCAGCGGAAGGACAGGACAAACTGAAGCTTTCTTT,CASSGRTGQTEAFF
.,TRBJ1-4,.,TRBV28,TGTGCCAGCAGTAAACGTTGGGACGCAGCTGAAAAACTGGTTTTT,CASSKRWDAAEKLVF
.,TRBJ1-2,.,TRBV6-1,TGTGCCAGCAGTGTATTAGGGATCCTAACTAACTATGGCTACACCTTC,CASSVLGILTNYGYTF
.,TRBJ2-1,.,TRBV11-3,TGTGCCAGCAGCTTACCCTGGGGGGTTGCCTACAATGAGCAGTTCTTC,CASSLPWGVAYNEQFF
.,TRBJ2-6,.,TRBV5-1,TGCGCCAGCAGCTTGAATGCTGGGGCCAACGTCCTGACTTTC,CASSLNAGANVLTF
.,TRBJ2-2,.,TRBV5-4,TGTGCCAGCACCCAAGGGGGGCACACCGGGGAGCTGTTTTTT,CASTQGGHTGELFF